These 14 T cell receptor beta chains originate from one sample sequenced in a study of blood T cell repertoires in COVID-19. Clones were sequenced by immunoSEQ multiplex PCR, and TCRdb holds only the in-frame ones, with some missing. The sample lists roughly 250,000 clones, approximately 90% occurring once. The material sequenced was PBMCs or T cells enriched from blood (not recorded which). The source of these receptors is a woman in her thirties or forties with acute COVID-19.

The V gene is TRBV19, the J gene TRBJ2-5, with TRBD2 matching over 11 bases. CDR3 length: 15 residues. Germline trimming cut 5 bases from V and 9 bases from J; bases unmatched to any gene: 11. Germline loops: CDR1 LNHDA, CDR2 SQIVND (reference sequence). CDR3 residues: CASSPRLAGLWAQYF. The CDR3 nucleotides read TGTGCCAGTAGTCCACGACTAGCGGGGTTGTGGGCCCAGTACTTC.

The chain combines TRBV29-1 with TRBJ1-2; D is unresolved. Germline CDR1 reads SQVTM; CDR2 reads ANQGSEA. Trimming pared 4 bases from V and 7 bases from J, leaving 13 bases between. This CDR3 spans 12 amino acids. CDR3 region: CSVARDSFGYTF. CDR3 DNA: TGCAGCGTTGCACGGGATTCGTTTGGCTACACCTTC.

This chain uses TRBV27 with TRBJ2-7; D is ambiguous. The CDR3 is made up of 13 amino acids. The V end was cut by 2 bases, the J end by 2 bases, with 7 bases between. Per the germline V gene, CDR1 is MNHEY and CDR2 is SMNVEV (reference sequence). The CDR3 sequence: CASSLKLTYEQYF. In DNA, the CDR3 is TGTGCCAGCAGTTTAAAACTAACCTACGAGCAGTACTTC.

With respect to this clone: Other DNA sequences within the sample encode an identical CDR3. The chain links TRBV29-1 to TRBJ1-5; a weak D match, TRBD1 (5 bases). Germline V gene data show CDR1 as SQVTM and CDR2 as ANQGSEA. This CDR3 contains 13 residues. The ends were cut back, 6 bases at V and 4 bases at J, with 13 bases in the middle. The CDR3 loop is CSVRTGGNQPQHF. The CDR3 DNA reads TGCAGCGTCCGGACCGGGGGAAATCAGCCCCAGCATTTT.

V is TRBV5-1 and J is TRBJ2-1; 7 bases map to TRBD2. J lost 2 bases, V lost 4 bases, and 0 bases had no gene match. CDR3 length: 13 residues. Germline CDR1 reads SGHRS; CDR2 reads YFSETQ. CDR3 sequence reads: CASSGGAYNEQFF. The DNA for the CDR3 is TGCGCCAGCAGCGGGGGGGCCTACAATGAGCAGTTCTTC.

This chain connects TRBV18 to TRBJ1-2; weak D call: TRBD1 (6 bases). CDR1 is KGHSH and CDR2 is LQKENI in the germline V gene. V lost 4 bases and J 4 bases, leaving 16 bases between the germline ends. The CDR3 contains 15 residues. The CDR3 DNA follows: TGTGCCAGCTCACACGGGACATCCGATTCCTATGGCTACACCTTC. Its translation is CASSHGTSDSYGYTF.

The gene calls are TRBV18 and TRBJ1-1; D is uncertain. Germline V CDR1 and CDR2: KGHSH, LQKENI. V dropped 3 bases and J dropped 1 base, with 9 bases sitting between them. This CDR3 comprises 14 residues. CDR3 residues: CASSPSMRNTEAFF. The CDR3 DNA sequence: TGTGCCAGCTCACCTTCGATGAGGAACACTGAAGCTTTCTTT.

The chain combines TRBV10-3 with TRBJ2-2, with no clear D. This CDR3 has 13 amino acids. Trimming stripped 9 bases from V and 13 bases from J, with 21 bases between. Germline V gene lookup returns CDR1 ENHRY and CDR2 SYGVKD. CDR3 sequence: CAISPPSNPVLFF. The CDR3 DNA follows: TGTGCCATTAGCCCCCCTAGTAACCCTGTGCTGTTTTTT.

The CDR3 region has the DNA TGTGCCAGCAGCTTAGCCCCCAGTAATCAGCCCCAGCATTTT. This translates into CASSLAPSNQPQHF. The genes are TRBV7-2 and TRBJ1-5; D remains ambiguous. This CDR3 region has 14 residues. The ends were cut back, 0 bases at V and 4 bases at J, with 7 bases in the middle. Germline V lookup: CDR1 SGHTA, CDR2 FQGNSA.

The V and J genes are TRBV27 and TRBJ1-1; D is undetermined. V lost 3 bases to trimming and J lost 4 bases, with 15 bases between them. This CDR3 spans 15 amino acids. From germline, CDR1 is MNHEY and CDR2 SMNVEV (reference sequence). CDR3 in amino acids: CASSFTRRSSTEAFF. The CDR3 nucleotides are TGTGCCAGCAGTTTCACTCGGAGGTCCAGCACTGAAGCTTTCTTT.

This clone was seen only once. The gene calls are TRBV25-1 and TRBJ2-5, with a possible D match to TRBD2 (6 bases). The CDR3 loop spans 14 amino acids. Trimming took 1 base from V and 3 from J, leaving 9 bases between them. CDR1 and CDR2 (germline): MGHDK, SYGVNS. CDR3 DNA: TGTGCCAGCAGTGAATGGGGGAGGAAAGAGACCCAGTACTTC. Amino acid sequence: CASSEWGRKETQYF.

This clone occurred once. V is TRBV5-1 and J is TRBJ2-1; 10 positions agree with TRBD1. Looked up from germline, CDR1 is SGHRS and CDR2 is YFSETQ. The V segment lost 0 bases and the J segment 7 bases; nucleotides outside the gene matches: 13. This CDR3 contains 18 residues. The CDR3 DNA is TGCGCCAGCAGCTTGGCCTACCAAAGGGACAGGGGTAAGAATGAGCAGTTCTTC. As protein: CASSLAYQRDRGKNEQFF.

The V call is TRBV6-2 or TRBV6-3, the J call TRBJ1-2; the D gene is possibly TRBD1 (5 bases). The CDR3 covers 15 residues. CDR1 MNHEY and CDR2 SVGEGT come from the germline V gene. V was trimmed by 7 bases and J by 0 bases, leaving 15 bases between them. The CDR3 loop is CASTPMGPANYGYTF. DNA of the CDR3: TGTGCCAGCACCCCCATGGGGCCAGCTAACTATGGCTACACCTTC.

CDR3 DNA sequence: TGTGCCATTGGAGGGACAGCCGATCAGCCCCAGCATTTT. Translated: CAIGGTADQPQHF. This rearrangement joins TRBV10-3 to TRBJ1-5; 7 bases are shared with TRBD1. CDR3 length: 13 residues. Germline CDR1 reads ENHRY; CDR2 reads SYGVKD. Trimming at V came to 9 bases and at J to 5 bases, leaving 7 bases not matched to a gene.